This T cell receptor beta chain was captured in a study of post-analysis software for immune sequencing data (dated by TCRdb to between 2014 and 2017). Broadly, across the study: Recorded disease courses included relapsing-remitting, secondary progressive and progressive-relapsing multiple sclerosis, with some patients lacking subtype annotation. The patient repertoires were set against 11 previously published healthy control repertoires from donors whose ages ranged from 6 to 25 years. A subset of samples was prepared in parallel using single-end sample barcoding, then pooled and co-amplified after Illumina adapter ligation.

This clonotype came up a few times. Its cognate antigen has yet to be identified. Base quality data are lacking; no much larger clone is found one base away. Trimming removed 6 bases from V and 2 bases from J; the gene matches leave 7 bases unexplained. The CDR3 goes from the cysteine to the phenylalanine over 16 residues. The entry retains the CDR3 DNA only, 48 bases that are in frame from base 1. Study-level results and caveats: Direct clustering with F measure showed strong co-clustering of samples prepared in the same batch, prompting a batch-effect correction. The multiple sclerosis patient group was slightly younger than the control group. Significantly higher frequencies in patients than in controls were found for a handful of TRBV segments, including TRBV5-6, TRBV5-1 and TRBV20-1. Multiple sclerosis patients had significantly lower normalized Chao1 diversity than controls, a result that suggests substantial peripheral T-cell clonal expansion.

TCR beta repertoires were profiled from peripheral blood of 10 to 15 young patients with multiple sclerosis to demonstrate the VDJtools post-analysis software. The patients with multiple sclerosis were children and adolescents between about 6 and 17 years of age. Preparation of the library involved PCR. Sequenced on an Illumina HiSeq 2500. To reduce PCR and sequencing biases, unique molecular identifiers were built into the TCR beta cDNA libraries. Every 1 to 10 million input T cells yielded about 500,000 cDNA molecules, meaning each molecule approximated one T cell. The same protocol used for the earlier healthy control dataset was applied to prepare and sequence the patient libraries. Within a given batch, samples were prepared together, multiplexed and sequenced on the same HiSeq lane. On the authors' methods: Raw barcoded reads were processed with MIGEC, discarding single-read molecular identifier groups before consensus assembly and CDR3 extraction. Clonotype tables were post-analysed with VDJtools, and diversity was normalized by down-sampling all datasets to the smallest sample size. Repertoire overlap clustering matched CDR3 amino acid but not nucleotide sequences to correct batch-related cross-sample contamination. In-frame beta chains were kept once TCRdb had trimmed the public reads at Q25 with fastp and called clones with MiXCR. Each entry is one CDR3 protein sequence, shown with its most common DNA and genes. The authors' filters were not applied to this entry. The sample has 750,000 to 950,000 distinct CDR3 sequences on record, 46% of them singletons. The ten biggest clones cover around 4.7% of the sample.

The chain links TRBV12-3 or TRBV12-4 with TRBJ1-5; 10 of the junction bases match TRBD1. This clonotype originated in a girl between 10 and 17 years old with multiple sclerosis. The material sequenced was blood. The CDR3 has the sequence CASRRTGGLGNQPQHF. DNA sequence: TGTGCCAGCAGACGGACAGGGGGGTTGGGCAATCAGCCCCAGCATTTT.